Given below is one TCR beta chain in context. This record belongs to a study of blood T cell repertoires in COVID-19. Study context: COVID-19 samples, acute and convalescent, were from the United States, Italy and Spain. The analysed material was cDNA or gDNA that came from T cells, B-cell-depleted T cells, or PBMCs.

Germline CDR1 reads MNHEY; CDR2 reads SVGAGI. Trimming shortened V by 8 bases and J by 3 bases, and 9 bases separated the two germline ends. This CDR3 contains 12 residues. Under the authors' procedure: Reference gene primer amplification gave estimated nucleated cell counts. Data came from immunoSEQ multiplex PCR; TCRdb stores just in-frame clones and leaves some out. That table is the source of V, J and clone size, and D and trimming were worked out from the DNA. The sample has some 240,000 clones, roughly 84% seen once; the top ten hold about 1.5%. Source material: peripheral blood. This TCR was sampled from a middle-aged woman who had recovered from COVID-19. V is TRBV6-5 and J is TRBJ2-3; the D is unclear. CDR3 coding DNA: TGTGCCAGCGCCTTCAGGACAGATACGCAGTATTTT. Protein: CASAFRTDTQYF.